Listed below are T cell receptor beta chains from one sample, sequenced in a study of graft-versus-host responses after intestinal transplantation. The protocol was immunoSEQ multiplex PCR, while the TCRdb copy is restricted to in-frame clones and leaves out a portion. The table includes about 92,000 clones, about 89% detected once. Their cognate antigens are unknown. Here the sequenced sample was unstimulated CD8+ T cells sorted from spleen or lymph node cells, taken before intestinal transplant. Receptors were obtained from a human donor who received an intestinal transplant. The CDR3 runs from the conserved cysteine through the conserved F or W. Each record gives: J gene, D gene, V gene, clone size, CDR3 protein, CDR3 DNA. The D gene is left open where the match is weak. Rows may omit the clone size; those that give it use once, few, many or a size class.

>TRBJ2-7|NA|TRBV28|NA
CASSLPAVGAGTYEQYF
TGTGCCAGCAGTTTACCAGCGGTTGGAGCAGGGACCTACGAGCAGTACTTC
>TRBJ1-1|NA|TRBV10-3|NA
CAISNPGTTDEAFF
TGTGCCATCAGCAACCCTGGGACCACCGATGAAGCTTTCTTT
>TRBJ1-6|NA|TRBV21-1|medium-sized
CASVRRGRSPLHF
TGTGCCAGTGTGAGGAGGGGAAGATCACCCCTCCACTTT
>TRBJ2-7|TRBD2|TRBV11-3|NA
CASSFAGGSYEQYF
TGTGCCAGCAGCTTCGCGGGAGGTTCCTACGAGCAGTACTTC
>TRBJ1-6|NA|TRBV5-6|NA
CASSLARNSPLHF
TGTGCCAGCAGCTTGGCCCGAAATTCACCCCTCCACTTT
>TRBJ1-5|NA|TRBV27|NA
CASSEGPDQPQHF
TGTGCCAGCAGTGAGGGGCCAGATCAGCCCCAGCATTTT
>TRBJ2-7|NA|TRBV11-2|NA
CASSLAGPYEQYF
TGTGCCAGCAGCTTAGCGGGACCCTACGAGCAGTACTTC
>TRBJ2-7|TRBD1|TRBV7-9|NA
CASSLGDRGPYINYEQYF
TGTGCCAGCAGCTTAGGGGACAGGGGGCCCTACATTAACTACGAGCAGTACTTC
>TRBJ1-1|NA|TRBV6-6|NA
CASSYDRTGRGTAFF
TGTGCCAGCAGTTACGATAGAACAGGGAGGGGCACAGCTTTCTTT
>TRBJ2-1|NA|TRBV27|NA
CASLTTRSTYNEQFF
TGTGCCAGCCTTACTACCCGTTCTACCTACAATGAGCAGTTCTTC
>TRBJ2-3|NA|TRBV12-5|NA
CASARISTDTQYF
TGTGCTAGTGCGAGGATTAGCACAGATACGCAGTATTTT
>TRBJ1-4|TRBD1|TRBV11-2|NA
CASSRDSNNEKLFF
TGTGCCAGCAGCCGGGACAGCAACAATGAAAAACTGTTTTTT
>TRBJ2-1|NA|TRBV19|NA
CASSGDNEQFF
TGTGCCAGTAGTGGCGACAATGAGCAGTTCTTC